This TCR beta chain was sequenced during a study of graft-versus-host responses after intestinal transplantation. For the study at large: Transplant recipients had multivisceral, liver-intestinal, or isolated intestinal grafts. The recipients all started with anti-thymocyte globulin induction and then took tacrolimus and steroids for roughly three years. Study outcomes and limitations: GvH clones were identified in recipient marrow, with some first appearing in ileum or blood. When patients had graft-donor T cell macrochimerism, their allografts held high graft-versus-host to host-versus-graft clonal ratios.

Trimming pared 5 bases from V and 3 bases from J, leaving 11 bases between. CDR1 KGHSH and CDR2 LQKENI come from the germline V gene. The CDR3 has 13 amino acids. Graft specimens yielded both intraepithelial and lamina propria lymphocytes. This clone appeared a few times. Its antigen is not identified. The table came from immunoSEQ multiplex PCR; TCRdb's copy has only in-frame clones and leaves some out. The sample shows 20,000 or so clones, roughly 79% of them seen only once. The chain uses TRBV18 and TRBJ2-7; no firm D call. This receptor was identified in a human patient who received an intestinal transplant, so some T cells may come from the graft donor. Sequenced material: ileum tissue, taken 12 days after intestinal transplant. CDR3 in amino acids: CASSTNTLYEQYF. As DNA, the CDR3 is TGTGCCAGCTCAACTAATACGCTCTACGAGCAGTACTTC.